The clone carrying this T cell receptor beta chain was picked up many times. The same CDR3 arises from other DNA sequences in this sample as well. The CDR3 is 15 residues long. The V end was cut by 3 bases, the J end by 1 base, with 13 bases between. CDR1 and CDR2 (germline): SGDLS, YYNGEE. This entry is derived from a study of metastatic and nonmetastatic thyroid tumors. TCRdb re-clonotyped the PCR reads via MiXCR. The sample records approximately 90,000 clones, roughly 12% being singletons. Thyroid surgery had not been preceded by any treatment in any patient. This receptor was identified in a female donor with papillary thyroid cancer or a benign thyroid nodule (not recorded which). Some clones in this sample may be carry-over from other donors' samples. The chain links TRBV9 to TRBJ1-2; D gene ambiguous. Material: blood. The CDR3 here is CASSANRRDNYGYTF. Written as DNA, the CDR3 is TGTGCCAGCAGCGCGAATCGGAGGGATAACTATGGCTACACCTTC.